This T cell receptor (beta chain) was captured by sequencing in a study of shared clonotypes between healthy human individuals. Method: immunoSEQ multiplex PCR; TCRdb's copy keeps in-frame clones and lacks some. The profile shows 2 million to 2.5 million clones, 85% to 95% of them singletons. There are 16 residues in the CDR3. The germline CDR1 and CDR2 sequences are KGHSH and LQKENI. V was shortened by 3 bases and J by 2 bases, with 14 bases between the two germline ends. This chain links TRBV18 with TRBJ1-5; TRBD1 is a possible D gene (5 bases). Sequenced input: naive CD4+ T cells from PBMCs. Subset in this sample: CD45RA+ positively selected. The source is a man younger than 35 in good health. Some clones in this sample may be carry-over from other donors' samples. CDR3 bases: TGTGCCAGCTCACCTTATAGGGGATCTGGCAATCAGCCCCAGCATTTT. It translates to CASSPYRGSGNQPQHF.